Detailed here is one TCR beta chain. Its antigen is unknown. Other DNA sequences in the sample encode the same CDR3. This sample was taken from a study of CD8+ T cells in alopecia areata. After isolation, RNA underwent reverse transcription to generate cDNA as the sequencing template. Using immunoSEQ multiplex PCR, the repertoire was profiled, and TCRdb retains in-frame clones only, with some absent. The sample has around 110,000 clones, about 60% seen once. Described treatment: oral pan-JAK inhibitor, 5-10 mg twice daily. Study-wide results and caveats: Tofacitinib did not eliminate many expanded lesional clones from scalp or blood. Under tofacitinib, fewer expanded CD8+ clones appeared among the top 100 scalp clones.

V lost 0 bases, J lost 5 bases, and 1 base stayed unmatched. This CDR3 has 14 residues. Germline V lookup: CDR1 GTSNPN, CDR2 SVGIG (reference sequence). The V gene is TRBV30, the J gene TRBJ1-6; 7 bases match TRBD1. The clonotype was recovered from a human donor with alopecia areata. Source: CD8+ T cells sorted from blood, taken at week 24, from a patient treated with tofacitinib. Written as DNA, the CDR3 is TGTGCCTGGAGTGTGGGGACAGATAATTCACCCCTCCACTTT. Its protein is CAWSVGTDNSPLHF.